The TCR beta chain under discussion was sequenced for a study of T-cell memory formation after mild COVID-19. Study-wide results and caveats: Balance between CD4 and CD8 was seen in clones contracting day 15 to 85, and a CD4+ lean was seen in later expanders.

MiXCR, run by TCRdb on the 5' RACE reads, gives a single entry per CDR3 protein. The sample lists 410,000 or so distinct CDR3 sequences; more than 20% were seen once. As for this clonotype: Its antigen is not identified.

Germline values: CDR1 MNHEY, CDR2 SMNVEV (reference sequence). The CDR3 has 14 amino acids. V trimming: 9 bases; J trimming: 0 bases; junction bases outside the gene matches: 7. The receptor was derived from an adult woman who had mild COVID-19 (a few samples of this study predate the infection). Cell type and time point are not known. The sequencing sample was made of PBMCs or a T cell subset sorted from them (not recorded which). The chain joins TRBV27 to TRBJ2-7; 8 bases fit TRBD1. The CDR3 sequence: CASMGQDSSYEQYF. As DNA, the CDR3 is TGTGCCAGTATGGGACAGGATAGCTCCTACGAGCAGTACTTC.